Below are 30 T cell receptor beta chains sequenced from a single sample in a study of T cells expressing NK-cell markers. After re-calling the 5' RACE reads, TCRdb lists one entry per CDR3 protein, DNA absent. The sample has some 110,000 distinct CDR3 sequences; the top ten hold approximately 17%. Material for sequencing was blood T cells: a sorted CD56 or NKG2C T cell subset, CD4+ or CD8+ T cells, or bulk PBMC T cells (not recorded which). Receptors were obtained from a woman aged 18 to 69 in good health.

CDR3 sequence: CASSLGTGGLSNQPQHF. The rearrangement joins TRBV7-9 to TRBJ1-5; TCRdb's D gene call, TRBD1, goes unchecked for lack of DNA. This CDR3 is built from 17 residues. Per germline, CDR1 SEHNR and CDR2 FQNEAQ (reference sequence).

V and J are TRBV29-1 and TRBJ2-3; TCRdb's D call of TRBD2 is untestable without DNA. There are 14 residues in the CDR3. In germline, CDR1 is SQVTM, CDR2 ANQGSEA. This CDR3 reads CSVQTSSPTDTQYF.

The chain employs TRBV4-3 and TRBJ2-1; as DNA is missing, the TRBD2 call by TCRdb cannot be tested. The germline V gene has CDR1 LGHNA and CDR2 YSLEER. The CDR3 has 17 residues. The CDR3 loop reads CASSPTSGSGSYNEQFF.

The V gene is TRBV6-4, the J gene TRBJ2-3; TCRdb's D call, TRBD2, is unchecked because there is no DNA. This CDR3 has 16 residues. Germline values: CDR1 MRHNA, CDR2 SNTAGT. CDR3 region: CASSDGAGDGTDTQYF.

V and J are TRBV7-9 and TRBJ2-7; as DNA is missing, the TRBD2 call by TCRdb cannot be tested. The CDR3 is made up of 17 amino acids. Looked up from germline, CDR1 is SEHNR and CDR2 is FQNEAQ (reference sequence). The CDR3 sequence: CASSIPTGTSGSYEQYF.

The rearrangement links TRBV7-3 to TRBJ2-5; lacking DNA, the TRBD1 call made by TCRdb goes unchecked. CDR1 and CDR2 from the germline V gene are SGHTA and FQGTGA. The length of the CDR3 is 15 residues. The CDR3 is CASSLIGAPQETQYF.

The rearrangement joins TRBV18 to TRBJ1-1. Germline V CDR1 and CDR2: KGHSH, LQKENI. The CDR3 extends over 15 amino acids. CDR3 sequence reads: CASSPPGYMNTEAFF.

V usage is TRBV29-1 and J usage is TRBJ1-1; without DNA, the TCRdb call of TRBD1 cannot be checked. Germline V lookup: CDR1 SQVTM, CDR2 ANQGSEA. This CDR3 is built from 13 residues. The CDR3 loop is CSEVTGPNTEAFF.

The chain uses TRBV7-2 and TRBJ1-1. This CDR3 has 16 amino acids. Per germline, CDR1 SGHTA and CDR2 FQGNSA. The CDR3 sequence is CASSLDHPSMNTEAFF.

This rearrangement joins TRBV6-5 to TRBJ2-2; TCRdb lists TRBD1, though no DNA is available to test this call. From germline, CDR1 is MNHEY and CDR2 SVGAGI. The CDR3 covers 17 residues. CDR3 region: CASSYAPGQGPTGELFF.

The chain recombines TRBV12-3 or TRBV12-4 with TRBJ1-1. The CDR3 is made up of 11 amino acids. CDR3 sequence reads: CASTSGGEAFF.

This chain's CDR3 is CASSAQGMSTGELFF. V and J are TRBV25-1 and TRBJ2-2; TCRdb picks TRBD1, but there is no DNA to check that call. The CDR3 consists of 15 residues. The germline V gene encodes CDR1 MGHDK and CDR2 SYGVNS.

The rearrangement uses TRBV9 and TRBJ2-7; the TCRdb D gene call, TRBD2, has no DNA to confirm it. The CDR3 contains 14 residues. CDR1 is SGDLS and CDR2 is YYNGEE in the germline V gene. The CDR3 region is CASSVGGRTYEQYF.

The chain has TRBV25-1 and TRBJ2-5. The CDR3 is 11 amino acids. Germline V lookup: CDR1 MGHDK, CDR2 SYGVNS. This CDR3 reads CAISLRPPQYF.

Here the CDR3 reads CSVRTGTGGKLNEQFF. V usage is TRBV29-1 and J usage is TRBJ2-1; TCRdb outputs TRBD1, but without DNA this stays unchecked. Germline V lookup: CDR1 SQVTM, CDR2 ANQGSEA. The CDR3 contains 16 residues.

The chain combines TRBV19 with TRBJ2-2; TCRdb picks TRBD1, but there is no DNA to check that call. CDR1 LNHDA and CDR2 SQIVND come from the germline V gene (reference sequence). The CDR3 extends over 15 amino acids. CDR3 protein: CASYLRGENTGELFF.

The chain has TRBV28 and TRBJ2-7; TCRdb's D call, TRBD2, is unchecked because there is no DNA. The CDR3 has 14 residues. Germline values: CDR1 MDHEN, CDR2 SYDVKM. CDR3 region: CASSLWSSRGEQYF.

J is TRBJ1-3 and V is TRBV27. This CDR3 has 13 amino acids. Germline lookup yields CDR1 MNHEY and CDR2 SMNVEV (reference sequence). CDR3 loop: CASSYQQGNTIYF.

The chain links TRBV7-9 to TRBJ2-3; with no DNA, the TCRdb D assignment of TRBD1 cannot be verified. Germline V gene data show CDR1 as SEHNR and CDR2 as FQNEAQ (reference sequence). The CDR3 has 15 residues. The CDR3 sequence: CASIPKQGITDTQYF.

The gene calls are TRBV11-2 and TRBJ1-1; the TCRdb D gene call, TRBD1, has no DNA to confirm it. Per germline, CDR1 SGHAT and CDR2 FQNNGV. The CDR3 runs to 17 residues. CDR3 region: CASSLVPRGGGNTEAFF.

The gene calls are TRBV5-4 and TRBJ2-1. The CDR3 loop spans 15 amino acids. From germline, CDR1 is SGHNT and CDR2 YYREEE (reference sequence). CDR3 sequence: CASSFNIGSYNEQFF.

The chain joins TRBV11-3 to TRBJ2-1. The length of the CDR3 is 14 residues. Germline values: CDR1 SGHNT, CDR2 YENEEA. CDR3 loop: CASSARFPYNEQFF.

This chain uses TRBV5-1 with TRBJ2-6. Germline assignment: CDR1 SGHRS and CDR2 YFSETQ. The CDR3 length is 17 residues. The CDR3 sequence is CASSFTGFVSGANVLTF.

The V and J genes are TRBV7-8 and TRBJ1-5. This CDR3 spans 16 amino acids. The V gene's germline CDR1 is SGHVS and CDR2 FQNEAQ. The CDR3 sequence: CASSLRGPYSNQPQHF.

The J gene is TRBJ2-3, the V gene TRBV2; checking the TCRdb D call of TRBD1 is not possible without DNA. The CDR3 loop spans 17 amino acids. CDR1 is SNHLY and CDR2 is FYNNEI in the germline V gene. CDR3 amino acids: CASGSISTGPDTDTQYF.

The genes are TRBV14 and TRBJ2-2; the TRBD1 assignment by TCRdb is unverifiable without DNA. In germline, CDR1 is SGHDN, CDR2 FVKESK. The CDR3 has 15 amino acids. The CDR3: CASSPREPHTGELFF.

The chain uses TRBV4-3 and TRBJ1-1. Per the germline V gene, CDR1 is LGHNA and CDR2 is YSLEER. The CDR3 covers 15 residues. The CDR3 is CASSQDRGPNTEAFF.

The CDR3 loop reads CASGPVDEQFF. V gene TRBV30 combines with J gene TRBJ2-1. The germline CDR1 and CDR2 sequences are GTSNPN and SVGIG (reference sequence). The CDR3 is 11 amino acids.

V usage is TRBV2 and J usage is TRBJ2-1. Germline values: CDR1 SNHLY, CDR2 FYNNEI. The CDR3 is 12 amino acids. This chain's CDR3 is CASDDSNNEQFF.

This chain uses TRBV20-1 with TRBJ2-7; there is no DNA to check the TCRdb D call of TRBD2. The CDR3 has 14 amino acids. The germline gives CDR1 DFQATT, CDR2 SNEGSKA (reference sequence). The CDR3 sequence is CSARSGWDSYEQYF.